This T cell receptor (beta chain) was documented in a study of CD8+ T cells in alopecia areata. Across the whole study: A 6-month period off drug followed tofacitinib, which lasted 6 to 18 months.

It was cDNA, reverse transcribed from extracted RNA, that served as the sequencing template. The assay was immunoSEQ multiplex PCR, and TCRdb's table has in-frame clones only and misses some. Among 90,000 to 100,000 clones listed, 61% were seen once. About this clone: What it recognizes is unknown.

Noted treatment: oral pan-JAK inhibitor, 5-10 mg twice daily. Study-level points and caveats: Because of a solitary nonresponder, the connection of baseline CD8+ expansion to response stays uncertain.

V was pared by 3 bases and J by 1 base, with 13 bases between. The CDR3 is made up of 15 amino acids. Germline CDR1 and CDR2: SGHNT and YYREEE (reference sequence). The V gene is TRBV5-4, the J gene TRBJ2-5; D might be TRBD2 (7 bases). The source of this sequence is a human donor with alopecia areata. Sample: CD8+ T cells sorted from blood, taken at week 4, from a patient treated with tofacitinib. Here the CDR3 reads CASSSGGGLQETQYF. CDR3 sequence (DNA): TGTGCCAGCAGCTCAGGCGGGGGCCTCCAAGAGACCCAGTACTTC. Full variable domain (rest looked up from reference TRBV5-4 and TRBJ2-5): ETGVTQSPTHLIKTRGQQVTLRCSSQSGHNTVSWYQQALGQGPQFIFQYYREEENGRGNFPPRFSGLQFPNYSSELNVNALELDDSALYLCASSSGGGLQETQYFGPGTRLLVL.